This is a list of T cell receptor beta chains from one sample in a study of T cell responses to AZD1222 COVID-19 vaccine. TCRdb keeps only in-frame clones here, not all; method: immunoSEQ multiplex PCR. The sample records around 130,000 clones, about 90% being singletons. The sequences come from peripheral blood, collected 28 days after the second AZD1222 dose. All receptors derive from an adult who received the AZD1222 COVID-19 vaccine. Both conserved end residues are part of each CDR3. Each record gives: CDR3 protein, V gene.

CDR3: CASGLWPTGDGPREAFF
V: TRBV12-5

CDR3: CASSLGTGRTPQHF
V: TRBV6-5

CDR3: CASSFNTQNTEAFF
V: TRBV5-1

CDR3: CASSQLAGFDTQYF
V: TRBV4-3

CDR3: CASNTQGGQPQHF
V: TRBV6-5

CDR3: CASSPWNPDTQYF
V: TRBV5-6

CDR3: CSVCSWAGVSDNEQFF
V: TRBV29-1

CDR3: CATRGNNDEAFF
V: TRBV24-1

CDR3: CASNFMTSGNYEQYF
V: TRBV6-5

CDR3: CASSSGPPDTQYF
V: TRBV19

CDR3: CASSRDGMNTEAFF
V: TRBV6-5

CDR3: CASRAQPNTGELFF
V: TRBV2

CDR3: CASSPGLGYTF
V: TRBV12-3/TRBV12-4

CDR3: CASSPYTGSKDEQYF
V: TRBV18

CDR3: CAWSVLLYTGELFF
V: TRBV30

CDR3: CASSQQTPRVSYNSPLHF
V: TRBV4-1

CDR3: CAWSLGAATNEKLFF
V: TRBV30

CDR3: CASSVQNGYTF
V: TRBV5-6

CDR3: CASSRQGITEAFF
V: TRBV11-2

CDR3: CASSLLGAGNTIYF
V: TRBV27

CDR3: CASSAGQPASNTEAFF
V: TRBV18

CDR3: CASSPEGWGSYGYTF
V: TRBV11-2

CDR3: CASSPLDRRPNSNQPQHF
V: TRBV7-8

CDR3: CASQYYSGNTIYF
V: TRBV19

CDR3: CASSLDTWGAGYTF
V: TRBV11-3

CDR3: CAISESPGEDTEAFF
V: TRBV10-3

CDR3: CASSLGDTQPQHF
V: TRBV7-9

CDR3: CASSLTWGANTGELFF
V: TRBV5-1

CDR3: CASAPWGPKDNEQFF
V: TRBV19

CDR3: CASSPHRPLNTEAFF
V: TRBV7-2

CDR3: CASSPSGDYGYTF
V: TRBV5-1

CDR3: CASSLFGIIEETQYF
V: TRBV11-3

CDR3: CASSLGWQGDGYTF
V: TRBV7-9

CDR3: CASSPTQNTEAFF
V: TRBV18

CDR3: CASSMRPAGSSGELFF
V: TRBV19

CDR3: CASSYSTGGPRNEQFF
V: TRBV6-2/TRBV6-3

CDR3: CASSRTGGLSTDTQYF
V: TRBV5-4